Listed below are T cell receptor beta chains from one sample, sequenced in a study of a mutant IDH1 vaccine in newly diagnosed glioma. Assay: immunoSEQ multiplex PCR; the TCRdb copy retains only in-frame clones and omits some. The sample includes about 84,000 clones, over 75% seen only once; the top ten take around 5%. These receptors' targets are unknown. Here the sequenced sample was PBMCs, taken from a glioma patient whose treatment included an IDH1 peptide vaccine. All receptors come from a man in his forties with glioma. The CDR3 runs from the conserved cysteine through the conserved F or W. A D gene is named only where the DNA matches it firmly. Some rows mark clone size as missing; the rest say once, few, many or name a class of expanded clone.

TRBV7-6	TRBD1	TRBJ1-5	14	.	TGTGCCAGCAGCCCGGGGACAGGGAATCAGCCCCAGCATTTT	CASSPGTGNQPQHF
TRBV28	.	TRBJ2-7	14	.	TGTGCCAGCAGTTCCCGGACGCCTTACTACGAGCAGTACTTC	CASSSRTPYYEQYF
TRBV5-5	.	TRBJ2-7	13	.	TGTGCCAGCAGTCCCCAGGGTCCCTACGAGCAGTACTTC	CASSPQGPYEQYF
TRBV6-6	.	TRBJ2-1	14	few	TGTGCCCTTAAGTGGGGGGAGGACTACAATGAGCAGTTCTTC	CALKWGEDYNEQFF
TRBV6-5	.	TRBJ1-3	15	.	TGTGCCAGCAGGGATCCGGGACGGGCCGGAAACACCATATATTTT	CASRDPGRAGNTIYF
TRBV9	.	TRBJ2-3	15	.	TGTGCCAGCAGCGTAGGGGGCGGGACCCCAGATACGCAGTATTTT	CASSVGGGTPDTQYF
TRBV19	.	TRBJ1-5	13	few	TGTGCCAGTAGTGAGGGTAGCAATCAGCCCCAGCATTTT	CASSEGSNQPQHF
TRBV16	.	TRBJ2-2	15	.	TGTGCCAGCAGCCAATTTGCAGCGAACACCGGGGAGCTGTTTTTT	CASSQFAANTGELFF
TRBV11-1	TRBD2	TRBJ2-1	14	.	TGTGCCAGCAGCTTAGGCGGGAGTGAGGATGAGCAGTTCTTC	CASSLGGSEDEQFF
TRBV6-4	.	TRBJ1-2	12	.	TGTGCCAGCAGTCGGTTTGGGGGAGGCTACACCTTC	CASSRFGGGYTF
TRBV15	.	TRBJ2-1	13	.	TGTGCCACCAGCAGACCCGAGCTTGTCGGGCAGTTCTTC	CATSRPELVGQFF
TRBV28	TRBD2	TRBJ2-1	15	.	TGTGCCAGCAGGACTAGCGGGGAGATCTACAATGAGCAGTTCTTC	CASRTSGEIYNEQFF
TRBV7-8	.	TRBJ1-4	15	.	TGTGCCAGCAGCATCACCGGGAGTATGTATGAAAAACTGTTTTTT	CASSITGSMYEKLFF
TRBV19	.	TRBJ2-1	10	.	TGTGCCACCTCCTTCAATGAGCAGTTCTTC	CATSFNEQFF
TRBV9	.	TRBJ1-6	16	.	TGTGCCAGCAGCCTTGACAGTACCAAAGCGGGTTCACCCCTCCACTTT	CASSLDSTKAGSPLHF
TRBV6-5	TRBD1	TRBJ1-4	15	.	TGTGCCAGCAGTTATTCGACAGGGGTGGACGAAAAACTGTTTTTT	CASSYSTGVDEKLFF
TRBV6-6	TRBD1	TRBJ1-1	13	.	TGTGCCAGCAGGACAGGGGTTGACACTGAAGCTTTCTTT	CASRTGVDTEAFF
TRBV2	TRBD2	TRBJ2-1	19	.	TGTGCCAGCAGTGAAAGAGGTGCCTCCCGGACTAGCGGAAACAATGAGCAGTTCTTC	CASSERGASRTSGNNEQFF
TRBV5-1	TRBD1	TRBJ2-2	16	.	TGCGCCAGCAGCTTGGCACCGACAGGGGACACCGGGGAGCTGTTTTTT	CASSLAPTGDTGELFF
TRBV4-1	TRBD1	TRBJ1-2	19	.	TGCGCCAGCAGCCAAGTAGGGGGACAGCCCGCCCTCAAGCTATATGGCTACACCTTC	CASSQVGGQPALKLYGYTF
TRBV18	TRBD2	TRBJ2-5	15	.	TGTGCCAGCTCACTAGCGGGTAGGGAACAAGAGACCCAGTACTTC	CASSLAGREQETQYF
TRBV5-6	.	TRBJ1-4	13	.	TGTGCCAGCAGCTTGTACGGTAATGAAAAACTGTTTTTT	CASSLYGNEKLFF
TRBV2	TRBD2	TRBJ2-3	18	.	TGTGCCAGCAGTGAACCCGCGGCTAGCGGGACTAGCACAGATACGCAGTATTTT	CASSEPAASGTSTDTQYF
TRBV11-2	.	TRBJ1-1	14	once	TGTGCCAGCAGCTTAGTTGGGGGGAACACTGAAGCTTTCTTT	CASSLVGGNTEAFF
TRBV10-3	.	TRBJ1-1	16	few	TGTGCCATCAGTGCCAGGGACGGGAAGACGGACACTGAAGCTTTCTTT	CAISARDGKTDTEAFF
TRBV4-2	.	TRBJ1-5	14	.	TGTGCCAGCAGCCAAGATGTCAGGGACCAGCCCCAGCATTTT	CASSQDVRDQPQHF
TRBV18	TRBD2	TRBJ2-7	17	.	TGTGCCAGCTCCCGAGGGACTAGCGGGAGTTCTTCCTACGAGCAGTACTTC	CASSRGTSGSSSYEQYF
TRBV7-2	.	TRBJ2-5	13	few	TGTGCCAGCAGCCCAGACACCCGCGGGACCCAGTACTTC	CASSPDTRGTQYF
TRBV6-6	.	TRBJ1-6	12	.	TGTGCCTACTCCCAGGGGAATTCACCCCTCCACTTT	CAYSQGNSPLHF
TRBV10-1	.	TRBJ2-2	13	.	TGCGCCAGCAGGAGGGGGAACACCGGGGAGCTGTTTTTT	CASRRGNTGELFF
TRBV4-2	.	TRBJ2-4	16	.	TGTGCCAGCAGCCAAGATTCAGCAAATTCTAAAAACATTCAGTACTTC	CASSQDSANSKNIQYF
TRBV19	.	TRBJ2-5	13	.	TGTGCCAGTAGTGTCAGGGGTGGGGAGACCCAGTACTTC	CASSVRGGETQYF
TRBV6-5	.	TRBJ2-7	15	.	TGTGCCAGCAGTTACTCACCCGGGGACGACTACGAGCAGTACTTC	CASSYSPGDDYEQYF
TRBV28	TRBD1	TRBJ2-7	13	.	TGTGCCAGCAGCTCGACAGGGTTTAGCGAGCAGTACTTC	CASSSTGFSEQYF
TRBV5-1	.	TRBJ2-7	15	.	TGCGCCAGCAGCTTGGTGGGTCAGGAAGAAAACGAGCAGTACTTC	CASSLVGQEENEQYF
TRBV9	.	TRBJ2-1	16	.	TGTGCCAGCAGCGTAACCGACAGGAGCTCCTACAATGAGCAGTTCTTC	CASSVTDRSSYNEQFF
TRBV13	.	TRBJ1-3	16	.	TGTGCCAGCAGCTCCGAGGACGGCCTCTCTGGAAACACCATATATTTT	CASSSEDGLSGNTIYF
TRBV9	.	TRBJ2-1	16	.	TGTGCCAGCAGCGCTGCTAGCTGGCGCTCCTACAATGAGCAGTTCTTC	CASSAASWRSYNEQFF
TRBV18	.	TRBJ2-7	13	.	TGTGCCAGCTCACGGGGTATAAGGAGCGAGCAGTACTTC	CASSRGIRSEQYF
TRBV18	.	TRBJ1-5	15	.	TGTGCCAGCTCCCGTCGTGACACGGGCAATCAGCCCCAGCATTTT	CASSRRDTGNQPQHF
TRBV13	.	TRBJ2-1	15	.	TGTGCCAGCAGCTTATGGGGGGGCCGAGGCAATGAGCAGTTCTTC	CASSLWGGRGNEQFF
TRBV6-4	.	TRBJ2-7	17	.	TGTGCCAGCAGCCAGCGGACCCACCGGGATCACTCCTACGAGCAGTACTTC	CASSQRTHRDHSYEQYF
TRBV15	.	TRBJ2-7	15	.	TGTGCCACCAGCAGAGACCCCGGCAGCTCCTACGAGCAGTACTTC	CATSRDPGSSYEQYF
TRBV19	.	TRBJ2-3	15	.	TGTGCCAGTAGTATAGATCCGCAATACACAGATACGCAGTATTTT	CASSIDPQYTDTQYF
TRBV11-2	.	TRBJ2-3	16	.	TGTGCCAGCAGCTTAGAAGTCCCACGGTGGGCAGATACGCAGTATTTT	CASSLEVPRWADTQYF
TRBV5-1	TRBD2	TRBJ2-1	16	few	TGCGCCAGCAGCTTGACCGGGACTAGCGGCTACAATGAGCAGTTCTTC	CASSLTGTSGYNEQFF